A selection of T cell receptor beta chains follows, all from one sample in a study of T cell repertoires in cytomegalovirus infection. TCRdb reprocessed the reads via MiXCR and lists one record per CDR3 protein. Of roughly 700,000 distinct CDR3 sequences in the sample, around a third were seen once. No antigen has been identified for these receptors. Here the sequenced sample was cultured PBMCs, taken from culture after CMV antigen stimulation. The receptor source for this set is a human donor in good health (CMV status not recorded). Some clones in this sample may be carry-over from other donors' samples. CDR3s include the opening cysteine and the closing phenylalanine or tryptophan. Fields, in order: V gene, CDR3 protein.

TRBV7-2	CASSLDYYTYEQYF
TRBV2	CASSEGQANQPQHF
TRBV19	CASHRHANYGYTF
TRBV7-6	CASSWEPGQGATNTEAFF
TRBV7-6	CASSFGPTDGYSNQPQHF
TRBV7-2	CASSPTGTVVETQYF
TRBV7-6	CASSRPGLSYNEQFF
TRBV7-2	CASSLRDTGQPQHF
TRBV11-2	CASSLRDRVFLETQYF
TRBV7-8	CASSSTSRGINYGYTF
TRBV11-2	CASSHAPRLATYEQYF
TRBV7-2	CASSLTSGGAVSFF
TRBV7-9	CASGAGLGKAFF
TRBV7-6	CASSLRGSGITYNEQFF
TRBV6-1	CASSEGTGPNQPQHF
TRBV7-9	CASSLERGINGYTF
TRBV5-1	CASSLGRGPSWETQYF
TRBV6-1	CASPRSRGINYRYNEQFF
TRBV10-3	CAISDSSGALYNEQFF
TRBV12-3/TRBV12-4	CASSFEDRRTNTEAFF
TRBV4-1	CASSQLTSGLRYNEQFF
TRBV20-1	CSARRMPPFYEQYF
TRBV27	CASSLSERAHEQYF
TRBV19	CASSGQGWPGELFF
TRBV3-1	CASSQTRNTDTQYF
TRBV7-2	CASSLGPGDFNYGYTF
TRBV27	CASMRAGALDKNIQYF